The 5 T cell receptor beta chains below come from one sample, sequenced in a study of T-cell reconstitution after alpha-beta-depleted transplantation in children. Unique molecular identifiers were incorporated during preparation of the TCRbeta library. In TCRdb, the PCR reads were re-called with MiXCR into one record per CDR3 protein. Altogether 700,000 or so distinct CDR3 sequences are present, 13% being singletons, with the ten largest covering around 0.8%. The sample was PBMCs, taken before TCRalphabeta/CD19-depleted stem cell transplant. The receptors come from a girl aged 2 to 10 with congenital amegakaryocytic thrombocytopenia, due to receive a stem cell transplant.

The CDR3 protein is CASRPTGGLGGDTQYF. CDR3 in DNA: TGTGCCAGCAGACCCACCGGGGGACTAGGGGGAGATACGCAGTATTTT. The V gene is TRBV6-2 or TRBV6-3, the J gene TRBJ2-3; 8 bases are shared with TRBD2. After removal of 6 bases from V and 5 bases from J, the junction contained 13 bases not matched to a gene. CDR3 length: 16 residues. From germline, CDR1 is MNHEY and CDR2 SVGEGT.

The rearrangement uses TRBV11-2 and TRBJ2-1; 8 bases match TRBD2. This CDR3 has 15 amino acids. The germline V gene encodes CDR1 SGHAT and CDR2 FQNNGV. V trimming: 5 bases; J trimming: 5 bases; junction bases outside the gene matches: 8. The CDR3 sequence is CASSRFTSGNNEQFF. CDR3 nucleotides: TGTGCCAGCAGCCGATTTACTAGCGGTAACAATGAGCAGTTCTTC.

V and J are TRBV20-1 and TRBJ2-7; no reliable D call. CDR1 and CDR2 (germline): DFQATT, SNEGSKA (reference sequence). There are 16 residues in the CDR3. Trimming took 0 bases from V and 0 from J, leaving 15 bases between them. CDR3 nucleotide sequence: TGCAGTGCTAGAGATCGGTGGGCGGTAGACTCCTACGAGCAGTACTTC. Translated, it gives CSARDRWAVDSYEQYF.

This clonotype showed up just a few times. The rearrangement joins TRBV7-6 to TRBJ2-3; D gene uncertain. V gave up 3 bases and J gave up 4 bases, with 11 bases separating them. The length of the CDR3 is 14 residues. The germline CDR1 and CDR2 sequences are SGHVS and FNYEAQ. The CDR3 protein is CASSFLMAADTQYF. DNA of the CDR3: TGTGCCAGCAGCTTTCTGATGGCGGCAGATACGCAGTATTTT.

V and J are TRBV15 and TRBJ2-1, with 7 bases matching TRBD2. V dropped 3 bases and J dropped 8; count of bases not matched to a gene: 10. Germline V gene data show CDR1 as LNHNV and CDR2 as YYDKDF (reference sequence). The CDR3 is made up of 15 amino acids. The CDR3 loop is CATSSPGLGTYEQFF. In DNA form, the CDR3 reads TGTGCCACCAGCAGTCCAGGACTAGGGACTTATGAGCAGTTCTTC.